The rows below give T cell receptor beta chains drawn from one sample of a study of cytomegalovirus exposure and HLA in healthy donors. Clones were sequenced by immunoSEQ multiplex PCR, and TCRdb holds only the in-frame ones, with some missing. The sample contains around 140,000 clones, approximately 72% of which appear only once. Material for sequencing was PBMCs. These receptors were taken from an older woman in good health and CMV-seronegative. CDR3s include the opening cysteine and the closing phenylalanine or tryptophan. Each record gives: V gene, D gene, J gene, clone size, CDR3 protein, CDR3 DNA. D genes are given only for firm matches. Expanded clones are given a class, and other clones once, few, many or no size at all.

>TRBV6-5|TRBD2|TRBJ2-2|NA
CASSYGGLAGVGELFF
TGTGCCAGCAGTTACGGTGGACTAGCGGGAGTCGGGGAGCTGTTTTTT
>TRBV29-1|TRBD2|TRBJ2-1|NA
CSAEGGGASYNEQFF
TGCAGCGCTGAAGGCGGGGGGGCCTCCTACAATGAGCAGTTCTTC
>TRBV2|TRBD2|TRBJ2-3|many
CASSEIAGGTSTDTQYF
TGTGCCAGCAGTGAAATAGCGGGGGGAACGAGCACAGATACGCAGTATTTT
>TRBV5-4|TRBD1|TRBJ2-2|NA
CASSPIRQGVLSTGELFF
TGTGCCAGCAGCCCTATCCGACAGGGTGTTTTGAGTACCGGGGAGCTGTTTTTT
>TRBV6-5|NA|TRBJ2-3|few
CASSYSTGVSTDTQYF
TGTGCCAGCAGTTACTCAACCGGGGTCAGCACAGATACGCAGTATTTT
>TRBV6-6|TRBD2|TRBJ2-1|NA
CASISGGAVYEQFF
TGTGCCAGCATTAGCGGGGGGGCCGTTTATGAGCAGTTCTTC
>TRBV5-5|TRBD2|TRBJ2-1|NA
CASSRSGLAGGGEQFF
TGTGCCAGCAGCCGATCAGGACTAGCGGGAGGTGGTGAGCAGTTCTTC
>TRBV7-9|NA|TRBJ2-3|many
CASSPPEVDTQYF
TGTGCCAGCAGCCCCCCCGAGGTGGATACGCAGTATTTT
>TRBV11-2|NA|TRBJ1-1|NA
CASSPRTEAFF
TGTGCCAGCAGCCCGAGAACTGAAGCTTTCTTT
>TRBV7-8|TRBD2|TRBJ2-7|NA
CASSLDAASGRGEQYF
TGTGCCAGCAGCTTAGACGCGGCTAGCGGGCGAGGCGAGCAGTACTTC
>TRBV9|NA|TRBJ2-7|NA
CASLLQSSYEQYF
TGTGCCAGCCTCCTCCAGTCCTCCTACGAGCAGTACTTC
>TRBV5-4|NA|TRBJ1-6|NA
CASSFGGNNSPLHF
TGTGCCAGCAGCTTCGGGGGTAATAATTCACCCCTCCACTTT
>TRBV9|TRBD1|TRBJ1-2|NA
CASSAGQGLGYGYTF
TGTGCCAGCAGCGCGGGACAGGGGTTGGGCTATGGCTACACCTTC
>TRBV7-2|NA|TRBJ2-7|NA
CASSSQSGLTRRGQYF
TGTGCCAGCAGCTCCCAAAGCGGACTAACACGTAGGGGGCAGTACTTC
>TRBV4-1|NA|TRBJ2-3|NA
CASSLTSGGTDTQYF
TGCGCCAGCAGTCTTACCTCAGGAGGGACAGATACGCAGTATTTT
>TRBV4-2|TRBD1|TRBJ1-4|once
CASSQETGLIEKLFF
TGTGCCAGCAGCCAAGAGACAGGGCTAATTGAAAAACTGTTTTTT
>TRBV5-1|NA|TRBJ2-1|few
CASSLEVQGSSYNEQFF
TGCGCCAGCAGCTTGGAGGTCCAAGGGAGTTCCTACAATGAGCAGTTCTTC
>TRBV19|NA|TRBJ2-2|NA
CASRSFANTGELFF
TGTGCCAGTAGGTCTTTCGCGAACACCGGGGAGCTGTTTTTT
>TRBV20-1|NA|TRBJ2-3|NA
CSASRGDTQYF
TGCAGTGCTAGCCGGGGTGATACGCAGTATTTT
>TRBV7-9|TRBD1|TRBJ1-1|NA
CASSLRGRQGRARTEAFF
TGTGCCAGCAGCTTAAGGGGCCGACAGGGGAGGGCGAGGACTGAAGCTTTCTTT
>TRBV5-4|TRBD1|TRBJ1-2|NA
CASSPGTVAYGYTF
TGTGCCAGCAGCCCTGGGACAGTGGCCTATGGCTACACCTTC
>TRBV12-5|TRBD2|TRBJ2-1|NA
CASGLAGVYNEQFF
TGTGCTAGTGGTCTAGCGGGGGTTTACAATGAGCAGTTCTTC
>TRBV9|TRBD2|TRBJ2-7|NA
CASSVASGGPYEQYF
TGTGCCAGCAGCGTAGCTAGCGGGGGGCCCTACGAGCAGTACTTC
>TRBV2|NA|TRBJ2-7|NA
CASTGAGEQYF
TGTGCCAGCACAGGGGCTGGCGAGCAGTACTTC
>TRBV2|NA|TRBJ2-1|NA
CASSGDSFPHEQFF
TGTGCCAGCAGTGGGGACTCTTTCCCCCATGAGCAGTTCTTC
>TRBV19|TRBD2|TRBJ2-1|NA
CASKRTSGRGYNEQFF
TGTGCCAGTAAAAGGACTAGCGGGAGGGGATACAATGAGCAGTTCTTC
>TRBV5-1|NA|TRBJ2-1|NA
CASSLRQVNDEQFF
TGCGCCAGCAGCTTAAGGCAGGTTAACGATGAGCAGTTCTTC
>TRBV2|TRBD1|TRBJ2-7|NA
CASMRDSDYEQYF
TGTGCCAGCATGAGGGACAGCGACTACGAGCAGTACTTC
>TRBV4-1|TRBD1|TRBJ2-3|few
CASSHFGQGSTDTQYF
TGCGCCAGCAGCCATTTCGGACAGGGGAGCACAGATACGCAGTATTTT
>TRBV5-1|TRBD2|TRBJ2-1|NA
CASSLEASGRAHNEQFF
TGCGCCAGCAGCTTGGAGGCTAGCGGGAGGGCCCACAATGAGCAGTTCTTC
>TRBV14|TRBD1|TRBJ1-2|few
CASSQTRQGGGYTF
TGTGCCAGCAGCCAGACCCGACAGGGAGGTGGCTACACCTTC
>TRBV6-1|TRBD1|TRBJ2-5|few
CASKDRWGQETQYF
TGTGCCAGTAAGGACAGGTGGGGGCAAGAGACCCAGTACTTC
>TRBV6-1|NA|TRBJ2-5|NA
CASSEALGRTETQYF
TGTGCCAGCAGTGAAGCCCTAGGGAGGACAGAGACCCAGTACTTC
>TRBV7-3|TRBD2|TRBJ2-2|once
CASSRLLAGTANTGELFF
TGTGCCAGCAGCCGACTTCTAGCGGGAACCGCGAACACCGGGGAGCTGTTTTTT
>TRBV27|TRBD1|TRBJ2-3|few
CASSITGAGTDTQYF
TGTGCCAGCAGTATCACAGGGGCGGGCACAGATACGCAGTATTTT
>TRBV19|TRBD2|TRBJ2-4|NA
CASAGATKNIQYF
TGTGCCTCGGCGGGAGCGACCAAAAACATTCAGTACTTC
>TRBV27|TRBD1|TRBJ2-7|NA
CASSRAGGSYEQYF
TGTGCCAGCAGTAGGGCAGGGGGATCCTACGAGCAGTACTTC
>TRBV9|NA|TRBJ2-2|NA
CASSVGQTGELFF
TGTGCCAGCAGCGTAGGACAGACCGGGGAGCTGTTTTTT
>TRBV19|TRBD2|TRBJ2-3|NA
CASSKASGTDTQYF
TGTGCCAGTAGTAAGGCTAGCGGTACAGATACGCAGTATTTT
>TRBV7-2|TRBD2|TRBJ2-3|NA
CASSLVGTSGGGTDTQYF
TGTGCCAGCAGCTTAGTGGGGACTAGCGGGGGGGGCACAGATACGCAGTATTTT
>TRBV27|NA|TRBJ1-5|NA
CASSSRGSNQPQHF
TGTGCCAGCAGTTCTCGGGGGAGCAATCAGCCCCAGCATTTT
>TRBV9|NA|TRBJ1-1|NA
CASSWTTNTEAFF
TGTGCCAGCAGCTGGACAACGAACACTGAAGCTTTCTTT
>TRBV4-2|TRBD1|TRBJ1-2|once
CASSQDATGVDGYTF
TGTGCCAGCAGCCAAGATGCGACAGGGGTCGATGGCTACACCTTC
>TRBV19|TRBD1|TRBJ1-4|once
CASSQGARTNEKLFF
TGTGCCAGTAGCCAGGGGGCGCGCACTAATGAAAAACTGTTTTTT
>TRBV7-6|TRBD1|TRBJ2-7|NA
CASSPMTGSNEQYF
TGTGCCAGCAGCCCTATGACAGGGAGCAACGAGCAGTACTTC
>TRBV6-6|TRBD1|TRBJ2-2|few
CASSLTGGTGELFF
TGTGCCAGCAGTTTAACAGGGGGCACCGGGGAGCTGTTTTTT
>TRBV6-5|NA|TRBJ1-3|few
CASRRGFSGNTIYF
TGTGCCAGCAGACGGGGTTTCTCTGGAAACACCATATATTTT
>TRBV6-5|NA|TRBJ1-1|NA
CASSSRARGARTEAFF
TGTGCCAGCAGTTCCCGCGCCCGGGGGGCGCGTACTGAAGCTTTCTTT
>TRBV6-1|NA|TRBJ2-3|NA
CASSKGQRITDTQYF
TGTGCCAGCAGTAAAGGACAGAGAATCACAGATACGCAGTATTTT
>TRBV5-5|NA|TRBJ2-3|NA
CASSLYGEDTQYF
TGTGCCAGCAGCCTTTACGGGGAGGATACGCAGTATTTT
>TRBV1|NA|TRBJ2-1|NA
CTSSQRPLVEQYNEQFF
TGCACCAGCAGCCAACGCCCCCTTGTGGAACAGTACAATGAGCAGTTCTTC
>TRBV7-2|TRBD1|TRBJ1-6|few
CASSRARGNSPLHF
TGTGCCAGCAGCCGGGCCAGGGGGAATTCACCCCTCCACTTT
>TRBV2|TRBD2|TRBJ2-1|NA
CASSEASGDHNEQFF
TGTGCCAGCAGTGAGGCTAGCGGGGACCACAATGAGCAGTTCTTC
>TRBV28|TRBD1|TRBJ1-4|NA
CASSAGQTNEKLFF
TGTGCCAGCAGCGCGGGACAGACTAATGAAAAACTGTTTTTT
>TRBV5-1|NA|TRBJ1-1|NA
CASSIDIRNTEAFF
TGCGCCAGCAGCATAGATATAAGGAACACTGAAGCTTTCTTT